Here is one TCR beta chain with its context. Its antigen is unknown. Sequencing was performed with immunoSEQ multiplex PCR; in TCRdb, only in-frame clones are kept and a portion is missing. Here the sample spans some 36,000 clones, over 70% being singletons. The source of the sample is a study of early stage breast cancer tumors. Findings and caveats of the study: Enriched TCRB sequences shared across patients were mostly commonly generated sequences.

The sample taken for sequencing was blood. The source of this sequence is a person between 55 and 69 years old with breast cancer.

The CDR3: CASSRSSGSTDTQYF. CDR3 DNA: TGTGCCAGCTCACGCTCTAGCGGGAGCACAGATACGCAGTATTTT. This chain joins TRBV18 and TRBJ2-3; the match to TRBD2 covers 8 bases. V shed 4 bases and J 0 bases; nucleotides not matched to a gene: 3. The CDR3 runs 15 residues. CDR1 and CDR2 from the germline V gene are KGHSH and LQKENI.